The 7 T cell receptor beta chains listed next were all sequenced from one sample in a study of technical replicates of blood from a handful of donors (dated by TCRdb to about 2017). The method was the immunoSEQ multiplex PCR assay. TCRdb holds this immuneACCESS table with in-frame rearrangements only. Some clones are missing; in checked studies, unresolved V genes explain under half, and the rest has no known cause. In this sample the table shows just over 80,000 clones, about 96% of which occur a single time. About 0.31% of the sample is in the top ten clones. Sequencing was performed on T cells isolated from PBMCs. All receptors derive from a human donor in good health.

The chain couples TRBV6-1 to TRBJ2-1, with 11 nucleotides matching TRBD1. CDR3 size: 15 residues. Trimming removed 5 bases from V and 8 bases from J; junction bases left unmatched: 8. Germline V gene data show CDR1 as MNHNS and CDR2 as SASEGT. The CDR3 here is CASSSPGQGVYEQFF. In DNA, the CDR3 is TGTGCCAGCAGTTCCCCGGGACAGGGGGTCTATGAGCAGTTCTTC.

This chain connects TRBV18 to TRBJ1-5, with D tentatively TRBD1 (6 bases). The germline V gene has CDR1 KGHSH and CDR2 LQKENI. V was trimmed by 3 bases and J by 3 bases, leaving 12 bases between them. This CDR3 spans 15 amino acids. The CDR3 sequence: CASSPQQGTNQPQHF. DNA for the CDR3: TGTGCCAGCTCACCGCAACAGGGTACCAATCAGCCCCAGCATTTT.

Written as DNA, the CDR3 is TGTGCCAGTTTCACTAGCGGGAGGTTTCATGAGCAGTTCTTC. Translating gives CASFTSGRFHEQFF. The rearrangement uses TRBV28 and TRBJ2-1; TRBD2 matches at 12 bases. V shed 9 bases and J 8 bases; nucleotides not matched to a gene: 8. The CDR3 length is 14 residues. Germline V gives CDR1 MDHEN, CDR2 SYDVKM.

The chain carries TRBV5-6 and TRBJ1-4, with D possibly matching TRBD1 (5 bases). Germline V CDR1 and CDR2: SGHDT, YYEEEE. This CDR3 has 14 amino acids. The germline V and J ends were trimmed by 5 bases and 6 bases, with 14 bases remaining between them. The chain's CDR3 is CASSSGGGDEKLFF. The CDR3 DNA reads TGTGCCAGCAGTTCCGGGGGTGGGGATGAAAAACTGTTTTTT.

The chain recombines TRBV7-6 with TRBJ2-2; D is ambiguous. The CDR3 covers 14 residues. Germline V gene sequence: CDR1 SGHVS, CDR2 FNYEAQ. V was shortened by 1 base and J by 1 base, with 4 bases between the two germline ends. Here the CDR3 reads CASSLGRNTGELFF. The CDR3, as DNA: TGTGCCAGCAGCTTAGGGAGGAACACCGGGGAGCTGTTTTTT.

V usage is TRBV7-3 and J usage is TRBJ2-2, with D tentatively TRBD2 (6 bases). CDR1 is SGHTA and CDR2 is FQGTGA in the germline V gene. With 3 bases removed from V and 2 bases from J, the gap between germline ends came to 7 bases. The CDR3 consists of 14 residues. CDR3 protein: CASSFSGNTGELFF. The CDR3 DNA reads TGTGCCAGCAGCTTTAGCGGTAACACCGGGGAGCTGTTTTTT. The entire variable domain, with the rest obtained from reference TRBV7-3 and TRBJ2-2, is as follows: GAGVSQTPSNKVTEKGKYVELRCDPISGHTALYWYRQSLGQGPEFLIYFQGTGAADDSGLPNDRFFAVRPEGSVSTLKIQRTERGDSAVYLCASSFSGNTGELFFGEGSRLTVL.

This clone was counted only a few times. The V gene is TRBV28, the J gene TRBJ1-5, with D possibly TRBD1 on 6 matching bases. The germline V gene has CDR1 MDHEN and CDR2 SYDVKM. CDR3 length: 19 residues. Trimming removed 6 bases from V and 3 bases from J, with 27 bases in between. The CDR3 bases are TGTGCCAGCAGGGCGGGACTTAAGGGGGGGGTTCCTAACAATCAGCCCCAGCATTTT. It translates to CASRAGLKGGVPNNQPQHF.